This T cell receptor (beta chain) emerged from a study of human T cells and chemical hapten exposure. Study-wide context: Sensitization involved placing 2% DPC onto a 2 cm by 2 cm region of upper inner arm skin. The cohort included alopecia areata under or over 50% scalp, totalis and universalis.

In the library, unique molecular identifiers were attached to individual cDNA molecules. TCRdb called the RACE reads again in MiXCR, with one record for every CDR3 protein. The sample shows roughly 40,000 distinct CDR3 sequences, roughly 10% of them seen only once. Time point defined: patch test 2, 6 weeks after DPC sensitization. The treatment is: therapeutic diphenylcyclopropenone sensitization with weekly scalp DPC. Unseparated into fractions, whole blood served as the source from which total RNA was extracted. Trimming took 2 bases from V and 2 from J, leaving 7 bases between them. The CDR3 contains 14 residues. Germline V gives CDR1 MDHEN, CDR2 SYDVKM.

The sample here was whole blood, taken in connection with sensitization to the hapten diphenylcyclopropenone (DPC). The genes are TRBV28 and TRBJ1-3, with D hard to call. This TCR was recovered from a woman aged 25 to 39 with alopecia areata. Some clones in this sample may be carry-over from other donors' samples. The DNA of the CDR3 is TGTGCCAGCAGTTTACGGGGTACTGGAAACACCATATATTTT. Its protein is CASSLRGTGNTIYF.